Following are 2 T cell receptor beta chains from one sample sequenced in a study of blood T cell repertoires in COVID-19. Sequencing was performed with immunoSEQ multiplex PCR; in TCRdb, only in-frame clones are kept and a portion is missing. This sample has about 210,000 clones, with approximately 84% found just once. Sequencing was done on a sample of peripheral blood. These receptors were taken from a woman aged 50 to 60 with active or convalescent COVID-19.

This clone has more than one count but fewer than ten. This chain uses TRBV11-2 with TRBJ2-7; D is perhaps TRBD1 (5 bases). Trimming cost V 4 bases and J 4 bases, with 11 bases left between them. Germline loops: CDR1 SGHAT, CDR2 FQNNGV. This CDR3 region has 13 residues. The CDR3: CASSSHAGYEQYV. The CDR3 coding sequence is TGTGCCAGCAGCTCCCACGCAGGGTACGAGCAGTACGTC.

This chain links TRBV6-5 with TRBJ1-2; 10 nucleotides line up with TRBD1. Germline CDR1 and CDR2: MNHEY and SVGAGI. J lost 5 bases, V lost 6 bases, and 9 bases had no gene match. CDR3 length: 15 residues. The CDR3 protein is CASSFGQGEHYGYTF. CDR3 coding DNA: TGTGCCAGCAGCTTCGGACAGGGGGAGCATTATGGCTACACCTTC.